This TCR beta chain was sequenced for a study of CD8+ T cells in alopecia areata. Study results and caveats: Higher clonality and more expanded CD8+ clones appeared in lesional than normal scalp. Tofacitinib did not eliminate many expanded lesional clones from scalp or blood. Administration of tofacitinib significantly diminished scalp clonality and expanded CD8+ clones within the top 100.

Regarding treatment: oral pan-JAK inhibitor, 5-10 mg twice daily. It was cDNA, reverse transcribed from extracted RNA, that served as the sequencing template. Assay: immunoSEQ multiplex PCR; the TCRdb copy retains only in-frame clones and omits some. The sample shows under 95,000 clones, around 70% of them seen only once. Remarks on this clone: Its antigen remains unidentified.

This clonotype was obtained from a human donor with alopecia areata. The specimen was CD8+ T cells sorted from blood, collected between weeks 44 and 45, from a patient treated with tofacitinib.

The CDR3 loop reads CASSPSRGYTF. The CDR3 DNA reads TGTGCCAGCAGTCCCAGCAGGGGCTACACCTTC. The chain links TRBV6-1 to TRBJ1-2; no clear D. Germline lookup yields CDR1 MNHNS and CDR2 SASEGT. V was pared by 5 bases and J by 8 bases, with 9 bases between. The CDR3 spans 11 residues.